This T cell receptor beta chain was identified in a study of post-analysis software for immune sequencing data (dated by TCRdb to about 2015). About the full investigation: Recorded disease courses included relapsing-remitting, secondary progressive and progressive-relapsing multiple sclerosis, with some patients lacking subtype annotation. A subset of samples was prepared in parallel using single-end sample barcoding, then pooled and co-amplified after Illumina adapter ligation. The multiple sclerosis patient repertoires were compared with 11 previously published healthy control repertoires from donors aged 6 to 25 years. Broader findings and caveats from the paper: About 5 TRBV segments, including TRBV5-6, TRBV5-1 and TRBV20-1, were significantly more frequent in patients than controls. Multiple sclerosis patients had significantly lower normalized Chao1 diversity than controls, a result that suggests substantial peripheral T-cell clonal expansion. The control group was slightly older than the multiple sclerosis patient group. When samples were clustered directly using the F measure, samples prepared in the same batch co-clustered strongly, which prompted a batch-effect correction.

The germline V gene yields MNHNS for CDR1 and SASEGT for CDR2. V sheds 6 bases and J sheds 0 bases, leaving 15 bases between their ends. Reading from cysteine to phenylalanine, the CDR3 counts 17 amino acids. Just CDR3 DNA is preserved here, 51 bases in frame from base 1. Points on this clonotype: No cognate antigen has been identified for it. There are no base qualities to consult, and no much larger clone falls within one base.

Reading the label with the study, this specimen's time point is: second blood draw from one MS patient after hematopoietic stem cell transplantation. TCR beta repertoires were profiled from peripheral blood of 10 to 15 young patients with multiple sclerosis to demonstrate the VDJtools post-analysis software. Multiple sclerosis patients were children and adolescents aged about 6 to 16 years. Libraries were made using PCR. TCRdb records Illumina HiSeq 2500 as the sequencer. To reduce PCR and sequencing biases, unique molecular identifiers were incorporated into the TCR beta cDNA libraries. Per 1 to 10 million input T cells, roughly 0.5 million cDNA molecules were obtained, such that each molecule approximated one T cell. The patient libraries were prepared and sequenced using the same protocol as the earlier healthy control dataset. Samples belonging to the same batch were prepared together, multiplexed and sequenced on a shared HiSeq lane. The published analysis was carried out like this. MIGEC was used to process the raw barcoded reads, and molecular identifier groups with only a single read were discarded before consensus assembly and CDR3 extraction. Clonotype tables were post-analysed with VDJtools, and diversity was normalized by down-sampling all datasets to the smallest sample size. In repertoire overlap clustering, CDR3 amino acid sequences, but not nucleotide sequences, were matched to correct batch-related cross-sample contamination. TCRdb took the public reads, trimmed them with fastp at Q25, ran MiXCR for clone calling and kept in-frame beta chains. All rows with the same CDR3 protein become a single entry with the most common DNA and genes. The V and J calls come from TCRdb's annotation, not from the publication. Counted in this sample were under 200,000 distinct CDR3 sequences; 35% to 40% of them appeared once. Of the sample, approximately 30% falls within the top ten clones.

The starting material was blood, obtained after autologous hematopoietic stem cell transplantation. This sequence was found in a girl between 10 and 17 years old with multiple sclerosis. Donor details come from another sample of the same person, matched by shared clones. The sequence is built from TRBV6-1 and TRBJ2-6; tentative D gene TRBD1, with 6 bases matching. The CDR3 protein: CASRGQMMGSGANVLTF. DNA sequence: TGTGCCAGCAGAGGACAGATGATGGGCTCTGGGGCCAACGTCCTGACTTTC.